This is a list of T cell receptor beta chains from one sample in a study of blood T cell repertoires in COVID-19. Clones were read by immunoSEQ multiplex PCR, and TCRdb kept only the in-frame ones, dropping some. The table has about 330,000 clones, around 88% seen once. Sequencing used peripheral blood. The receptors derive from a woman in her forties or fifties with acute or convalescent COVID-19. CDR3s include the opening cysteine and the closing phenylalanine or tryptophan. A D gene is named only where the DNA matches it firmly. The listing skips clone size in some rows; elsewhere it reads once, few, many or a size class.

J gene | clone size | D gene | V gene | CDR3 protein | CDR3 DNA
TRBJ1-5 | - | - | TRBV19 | CASSIDLPQPQHF | TGTGCCAGTAGTATAGACCTCCCTCAGCCCCAGCATTTT
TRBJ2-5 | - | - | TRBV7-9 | CASSSYPETQYF | TGTGCCAGCAGCTCCTACCCGGAGACCCAGTACTTC
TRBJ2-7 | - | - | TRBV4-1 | CASSSRRGIGSEQYF | TGCGCCAGCAGCTCCAGACGGGGTATAGGGAGCGAGCAGTACTTC
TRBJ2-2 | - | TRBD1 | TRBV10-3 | CAISPASQGAAGELFF | TGTGCCATCAGTCCAGCCTCACAGGGGGCGGCCGGGGAGCTGTTTTTT
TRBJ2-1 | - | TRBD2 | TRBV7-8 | CASSFSSGSFNEQFF | TGTGCCAGCAGCTTTTCTAGCGGGAGTTTCAATGAGCAGTTCTTC
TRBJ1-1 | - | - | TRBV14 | CASSQDRKAPGAFF | TGTGCCAGCAGCCAAGATCGAAAGGCGCCAGGAGCTTTCTTT
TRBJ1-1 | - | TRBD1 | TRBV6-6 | CASRYRGITEAFF | TGTGCCAGCAGGTACAGGGGTATCACTGAAGCTTTCTTT
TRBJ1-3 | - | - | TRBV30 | CAWQPGGALGNTIYF | TGTGCCTGGCAACCTGGGGGCGCTCTGGGAAACACCATATATTTT
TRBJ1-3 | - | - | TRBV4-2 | CASSQDSPGPFSGNTIYF | TGTGCCAGCAGCCAAGATTCCCCGGGTCCCTTCTCTGGAAACACCATATATTTT
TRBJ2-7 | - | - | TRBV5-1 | CASSLEAGRTREQYF | TGCGCCAGCAGCTTAGAGGCCGGCCGTACGCGGGAGCAGTACTTC
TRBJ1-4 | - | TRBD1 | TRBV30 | CAWAAGQGNEKLFF | TGTGCCTGGGCTGCGGGACAGGGTAATGAAAAACTGTTTTTT
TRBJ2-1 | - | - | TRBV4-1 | CASSQDQVASGTGNEQFF | TGCGCCAGCAGCCAAGATCAAGTGGCTAGCGGGACAGGTAATGAGCAGTTCTTC
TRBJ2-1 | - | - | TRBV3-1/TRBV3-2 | CASSLGLDEQFF | TGTGCCAGCAGCCTTGGACTCGATGAGCAGTTCTTC
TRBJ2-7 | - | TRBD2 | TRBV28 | CASSSGGRGYEQYF | TGTGCCAGCAGTTCGGGCGGGAGGGGCTACGAGCAGTACTTC
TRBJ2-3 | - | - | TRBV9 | CASSRGLLDTQYF | TGTGCCAGCAGCCGAGGACTACTCGATACGCAGTATTTT
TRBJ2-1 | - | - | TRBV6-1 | CASSEVNRQFF | TGTGCCAGCAGTGAGGTAAATAGACAGTTCTTC
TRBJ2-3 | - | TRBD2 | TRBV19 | CASSNSLAGGSDTQYF | TGTGCCAGTAGTAACTCTCTAGCGGGAGGCTCAGATACGCAGTATTTT
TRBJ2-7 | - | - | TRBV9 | CASSAHPGYSYEQYF | TGTGCCAGCAGCGCGCACCCGGGGTACTCCTACGAGCAGTACTTC
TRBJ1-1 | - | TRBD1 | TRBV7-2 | CASSLAENNPGQGTEAFF | TGTGCCAGCAGCTTAGCCGAGAATAACCCGGGACAGGGGACTGAAGCTTTCTTT
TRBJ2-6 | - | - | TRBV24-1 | CATQPHTGPGANVLTF | TGTGCCACACAGCCCCATACAGGGCCTGGGGCCAACGTCCTGACTTTC
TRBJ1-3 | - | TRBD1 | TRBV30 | CAYSWTGPGNTIYF | TGTGCCTATTCTTGGACAGGGCCTGGAAACACCATATATTTT
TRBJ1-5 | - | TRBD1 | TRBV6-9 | CASKGLGQGRSQPQHF | TGTGCCAGCAAGGGACTGGGACAGGGAAGGAGCCAGCCCCAGCATTTT
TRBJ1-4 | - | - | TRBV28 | CASRSDWKGGQTNEKLFF | TGTGCCAGCAGGTCGGACTGGAAGGGGGGGCAGACTAATGAAAAACTGTTTTTT
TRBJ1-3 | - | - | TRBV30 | CAWSATDNWNTIYF | TGTGCCTGGAGTGCGACAGATAACTGGAACACCATATATTTT
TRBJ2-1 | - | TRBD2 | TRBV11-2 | CASRSTSGRAYNEQFF | TGTGCCAGCAGGTCAACTAGCGGGAGGGCCTACAATGAGCAGTTCTTC
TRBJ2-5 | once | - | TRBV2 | CASRQGRSQETQYF | TGTGCCAGCAGGCAGGGTCGGTCGCAAGAGACCCAGTACTTC
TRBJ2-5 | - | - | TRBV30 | CAWRLEQETQYF | TGTGCCTGGAGACTAGAGCAAGAGACCCAGTACTTC
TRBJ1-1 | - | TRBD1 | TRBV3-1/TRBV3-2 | CASSTIPGQGGAEAFF | TGTGCCAGCAGCACAATCCCGGGACAGGGGGGTGCTGAAGCTTTCTTT
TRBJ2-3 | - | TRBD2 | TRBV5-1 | CASSSLAGGHDTQYF | TGCGCCAGCTCTTCCTTAGCGGGAGGGCATGATACGCAGTATTTT
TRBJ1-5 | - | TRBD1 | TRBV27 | CASSLSRRGIWSNQPQHF | TGTGCCAGCAGTTTATCGCGCAGGGGGATCTGGAGCAATCAGCCCCAGCATTTT
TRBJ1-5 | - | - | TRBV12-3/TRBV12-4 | CASSFRPRPRRDF | TGTGCCAGCAGTTTTAGACCCCGGCCGCGGAGGGATTTT
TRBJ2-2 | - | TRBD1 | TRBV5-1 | CASRGQGIGTGELFF | TGCGCCAGCCGGGGACAGGGGATAGGCACCGGGGAGCTGTTTTTT
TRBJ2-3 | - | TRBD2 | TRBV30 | CAWSEDSGSTDTQYF | TGTGCCTGGAGTGAGGATAGCGGGAGCACAGATACGCAGTATTTT
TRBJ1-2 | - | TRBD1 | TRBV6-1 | CASSERMLGGQGYTF | TGTGCCAGCAGTGAACGGATGTTGGGGGGACAGGGCTACACCTTC
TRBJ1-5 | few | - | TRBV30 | CAWSVQSNQPQHF | TGTGCCTGGAGTGTACAGAGCAATCAGCCCCAGCATTTT